Presented here are 14 T cell receptor beta chains from one specimen sequenced in a study of glioma-infiltrating T cells after dendritic cell vaccination. The time point here: after dendritic cell vaccination, including at tumor progression/relapse. Libraries were prepared by immunoSEQ multiplex PCR; TCRdb keeps only in-frame clonotypes and omits some of them. The table has roughly 60,000 clones, 86% seen once. The specimen comprised blood, sampled after dendritic cell vaccination. The source is a human donor with glioblastoma.

The CDR3 here is CASSFLRTSGLPGELFF. CDR3 in DNA: TGCGCCAGCAGTTTTTTGAGGACTAGCGGGCTACCCGGGGAGCTGTTTTTT. The chain couples TRBV10-1 to TRBJ2-2, with 11 bases that match TRBD2. The trim removed 5 bases at V and 6 bases at J, leaving 11 bases unmatched. The CDR3 sequence is 17 residues long. Germline V gives CDR1 WNHNN, CDR2 SYGVQD (reference sequence).

The chain carries TRBV30 and TRBJ2-7; 7 bases fit TRBD1. There are 16 residues in the CDR3. Germline CDR1 GTSNPN, CDR2 SVGIG (reference sequence). With 2 bases clipped from V and 5 bases from J, the junction kept 15 bases outside the gene matches. CDR3 DNA: TGTGCCTGGAGTCTTTTCAGGGGGACAGTAAACCACGAGCAGTACTTC. Encoded protein: CAWSLFRGTVNHEQYF.

The gene calls are TRBV15 and TRBJ2-2, with a possible D match to TRBD2 (6 bases). V was trimmed by 5 bases and J by 7 bases, leaving 17 bases between them. The CDR3 has 15 residues. The V gene's germline CDR1 is LNHNV and CDR2 YYDKDF (reference sequence). The CDR3 protein is CATSPDPGDVGELFF. The CDR3 DNA reads TGTGCCACCAGCCCAGACCCGGGGGATGTCGGGGAGCTGTTTTTT. The complete variable domain, with remaining parts taken from reference TRBV15 and TRBJ2-2, reads DAMVIQNPRYQVTQFGKPVTLSCSQTLNHNVMYWYQQKSSQAPKLLFHYYDKDFNNEADTPDNFQSRRPNTSFCFLDIRSPGLGDTAMYLCATSPDPGDVGELFFGEGSRLTVL.

The rearrangement uses TRBV6-1 and TRBJ1-1; perhaps TRBD1 as D (6 bases). The CDR3 contains 14 residues. The V and J ends lost 2 bases and 12 bases respectively, with 19 bases between them. Germline CDR1 reads MNHNS; CDR2 reads SASEGT. The CDR3 reads CASSEFRQVGVTFF. CDR3 DNA: TGTGCCAGCAGTGAATTTCGACAGGTGGGGGTTACTTTCTTT.

This chain links TRBV12-5 with TRBJ2-3; 8 nucleotides align to TRBD2. The germline CDR1 and CDR2 sequences are LGHNT and FRNRAP. The CDR3 length is 17 residues. V dropped 1 base and J dropped 4; count of bases not matched to a gene: 10. The CDR3 protein is CASGLGQSGSGADTQYF. The CDR3 DNA reads TGTGCTAGTGGTTTGGGACAAAGCGGGAGTGGGGCAGATACGCAGTATTTT.

The chain couples TRBV7-2 to TRBJ2-7, with 7 bases fitting TRBD2. The CDR3 loop spans 14 amino acids. V lost 4 bases and J lost 9; bases outside the gene matches: 12. Per the germline V gene, CDR1 is SGHTA and CDR2 is FQGNSA. CDR3 amino acids: CASSSGTAPGGQYF. In nucleotides, the CDR3 is TGTGCCAGCAGCTCAGGGACGGCCCCGGGAGGGCAGTACTTC.

The J gene is TRBJ1-3, the V gene TRBV5-1; 8 bases match TRBD1. This CDR3 region has 16 residues. Trimming removed 4 bases from V and 0 bases from J; junction bases left unmatched: 6. The germline V gene encodes CDR1 SGHRS and CDR2 YFSETQ. The CDR3 loop is CASSRLDRASGNTIYF. DNA of the CDR3: TGCGCCAGCAGCAGACTGGACAGGGCCTCTGGAAACACCATATATTTT. The full variable domain, rest sourced from reference TRBV5-1 and TRBJ1-3, is KAGVTQTPRYLIKTRGQQVTLSCSPISGHRSVSWYQQTPGQGLQFLFEYFSETQRNKGNFPGRFSGRQFSNSRSEMNVSTLELGDSALYLCASSRLDRASGNTIYFGEGSWLTVV.

The J gene is TRBJ2-1, the V gene TRBV5-1, with 9 bases that match TRBD1. Germline CDR1 SGHRS, CDR2 YFSETQ. V was clipped by 4 bases and J by 3 bases; unmatched bases: 5. The CDR3 is 15 amino acids. The chain's CDR3 is CASSPDRGFYNEQFF. For the CDR3, the DNA is TGCGCCAGCAGCCCCGACAGGGGGTTCTACAATGAGCAGTTCTTC.

V and J are TRBV2 and TRBJ1-4; possibly TRBD1 for D (6 bases). CDR1 is SNHLY and CDR2 is FYNNEI in the germline V gene. V lost 7 bases and J lost 6, with 18 bases in between. This CDR3 comprises 15 residues. The CDR3 loop reads CASTLRRTEDEKLFF. The CDR3 DNA sequence: TGTGCCAGCACCCTACGACGGACAGAGGATGAAAAACTGTTTTTT.

This clone was found a few times. The chain joins TRBV7-2 to TRBJ1-6; the D is unclear. Looked up from germline, CDR1 is SGHTA and CDR2 is FQGNSA. Trimming took 1 base from V and 8 from J, leaving 9 bases between them. This CDR3 has 14 residues. In DNA, the CDR3 is TGTGCCAGCAGCTTAGTAGGTGGAGATTCACCCCTCCACTTT. As protein: CASSLVGGDSPLHF.

The V call is TRBV6-5, the J call TRBJ1-2; a possible D gene is TRBD1 (6 bases). This CDR3 is built from 15 residues. Germline CDR1 and CDR2: MNHEY and SVGAGI. The V and J ends lost 5 bases and 4 bases respectively, with 17 bases between them. The CDR3: CASSMTGLGVYGYTF. The DNA of the CDR3 is TGTGCCAGCAGTATGACAGGCCTAGGCGTCTATGGCTACACCTTC.

In its sample, this clone was seen once. This chain joins TRBV7-2 and TRBJ1-2; TRBD1 is a possible D gene (6 bases). The CDR3 runs 15 residues. V was cut by 1 base and J by 8 bases, with 17 bases left in between. Germline-derived CDR1 and CDR2 are SGHTA and FQGNSA. CDR3 DNA sequence: TGTGCCAGCAGCTTAGGGCTAGCAGGGGTAATGGGCTACACCTTC. This sequence encodes CASSLGLAGVMGYTF.

J is TRBJ1-2 and V is TRBV5-6, with D unresolved. The CDR3 spans 15 residues. Per germline, CDR1 SGHDT and CDR2 YYEEEE. V lost 0 bases and J lost 4, with 13 bases in between. The CDR3 DNA sequence: TGTGCCAGCAGCTTGGCCTTTGCTTGGGCCTATGGCTACACCTTC. It is translated as CASSLAFAWAYGYTF.

This clone was seen a single time. This CDR3 is also generated by other DNA sequences in the sample. J is TRBJ1-6 and V is TRBV6-5, with TRBD1 matching over 8 bases. V lost 3 bases, J lost 10 bases, and 8 bases stayed unmatched. Germline V gene lookup returns CDR1 MNHEY and CDR2 SVGAGI. CDR3 length: 15 amino acids. CDR3 sequence reads: CASSYLTGVQSPLHF. The CDR3 DNA is TGTGCCAGCAGTTATTTGACAGGGGTCCAATCACCCCTCCACTTT.